These T cell receptor beta chains were read from a single sample in a study of blood T cell repertoires in COVID-19. Using immunoSEQ multiplex PCR, the repertoire was profiled, and TCRdb retains in-frame clones only, with some absent. The sample consists of around 350,000 clones, 85% to 90% of them appearing once. The sample taken for sequencing was peripheral blood. The receptors derive from a human donor in a cohort sampled during active COVID-19. The CDR3 runs from the conserved cysteine through the conserved F or W. The D gene is left open where the match is weak. Clone size is shown for a subset of rows, as once, few, many or a class of expanded clone.

size	D	V	J	DNA	CDR3
NA	NA	TRBV28	TRBJ1-5	TGTGCCAGCAGTAGACTTCGCAATCAGCCCCAGCATTTT	CASSRLRNQPQHF
many	NA	TRBV6-1	TRBJ1-1	TGTGCCAGCAGTGAAGACTACAGGGACACTGAAGCTTTCTTT	CASSEDYRDTEAFF
NA	NA	TRBV6-6	TRBJ1-3	TGTGCCAGCAGTGAGACTCATGGAAACACCATATATTTT	CASSETHGNTIYF
NA	TRBD2	TRBV29-1	TRBJ2-2	TGCAGCGTTGCGGGGGGGCTCGCGAACACCGGGGAGCTGTTTTTT	CSVAGGLANTGELFF
NA	NA	TRBV12-3/TRBV12-4	TRBJ1-5	TGTGCCAGCAGAATACGGGATCAGCCCCAGCATTTT	CASRIRDQPQHF
few	TRBD1	TRBV7-9	TRBJ1-5	TGTGCCAGCAGCTCCGACAGGGGGAGGCTCAGACCCCAGCATTTT	CASSSDRGRLRPQHF
NA	TRBD1	TRBV13	TRBJ1-1	TGTGCCAGCAGCTTGATTAGGGGGCGCCGGACTGAAGCTTTCTTT	CASSLIRGRRTEAFF
NA	NA	TRBV5-6	TRBJ1-1	TGTGCCAGCAGCCCCGGTCTGGACAGCCACTCCGAAGCTTTCTTT	CASSPGLDSHSEAFF
NA	TRBD1	TRBV5-1	TRBJ1-1	TGCGCCAGCAGCTTTCGAGGGGGCTGGGACACTGAAGCTTTCTTT	CASSFRGGWDTEAFF
NA	NA	TRBV7-3	TRBJ2-1	TGTGCCAGCAGCCTAAACTCCGTTAGTGAGCAGTTCTTC	CASSLNSVSEQFF
NA	NA	TRBV6-5	TRBJ1-5	TGTGCCAGCAGCCTGAGCGGTCGCAATCAGCCCCAGCATTTT	CASSLSGRNQPQHF
once	TRBD1	TRBV9	TRBJ2-7	TGTGCCAGCAGCGTCGGACAGGGGGTCAACGAGCAGTACTTC	CASSVGQGVNEQYF
NA	TRBD2	TRBV6-2/TRBV6-3	TRBJ2-7	TGTGCCAGCAGTTACTCGGCTAGCGGGATAGGGTACGAGCAGTACTTC	CASSYSASGIGYEQYF
NA	NA	TRBV28	TRBJ1-5	TGTGCCAGCAGTTTATGGACTCAAGATCAGCCCCAGCATTTT	CASSLWTQDQPQHF
NA	NA	TRBV5-5	TRBJ2-5	TGTGCCAGCACCCGTGAGTGGGCAACCCTCCAAGAGACCCAGTACTTC	CASTREWATLQETQYF
once	NA	TRBV6-1	TRBJ1-2	TGTGCCAGCAGTGAACGGTTTTGGGCAATTAACTATGGCTACACCTTC	CASSERFWAINYGYTF
NA	TRBD2	TRBV5-1	TRBJ2-3	TGCGCCAGCAGCCCGGGACTAGCGGGGCCAGATACGCAGTATTTT	CASSPGLAGPDTQYF
NA	TRBD2	TRBV11-2	TRBJ2-3	TGTGCCAGCAGGGCCCGGGCTAGCGGAAACACAGATACGCAGTATTTT	CASRARASGNTDTQYF
few	NA	TRBV4-2	TRBJ2-1	TGTGCCAGCAGCCAAGAAGCGGACAATGAGCAGTTCTTC	CASSQEADNEQFF
NA	NA	TRBV30	TRBJ1-4	TGTGCCTGGGGGGCTATTGGAGGGAGAAATGAAAAACTGTTTTTT	CAWGAIGGRNEKLFF
NA	TRBD1	TRBV30	TRBJ2-7	TGTGCCTGGAGCATCCCGGATCGGACAGGGGGGTCCTACGAGCAGTACTTC	CAWSIPDRTGGSYEQYF
NA	TRBD2	TRBV20-1	TRBJ2-7	TGCAGTGCTAGTCGACTAGCGGGAGTAGAAGAGCAGTACTTC	CSASRLAGVEEQYF
once	NA	TRBV9	TRBJ2-3	TGTGCCAGCAGCGTAGATTGGCTGACTAGCACAGATACGCAGTATTTT	CASSVDWLTSTDTQYF
NA	NA	TRBV5-1	TRBJ2-1	TGCGCCAGCAGCTTGACGGGACTCGGAACCTACAATGAGCAGTTCTTC	CASSLTGLGTYNEQFF
NA	TRBD1	TRBV5-1	TRBJ1-2	TGCGCCAGCAGCTTGACTGCGGGACAGACCTATGGCTACACCTTC	CASSLTAGQTYGYTF
once	TRBD1	TRBV7-8	TRBJ1-5	TGTGCCAGCAGCTTAGAGGCAGGGGGGTATCAGCCCCAGCATTTT	CASSLEAGGYQPQHF
NA	TRBD1	TRBV13	TRBJ2-3	TGTGCCAGCAGCTTAAGCCAGGGGGCAGATACGCAGTATTTT	CASSLSQGADTQYF
NA	NA	TRBV7-9	TRBJ2-1	TGTGCCAGCAGCCAACAAATTGAGCAGTTCTTC	CASSQQIEQFF
NA	TRBD1	TRBV7-2	TRBJ1-2	TGTGCCAGCAGCTTAGTGGCCAGGGGGCACTATGGCTACACCTTC	CASSLVARGHYGYTF
few	NA	TRBV6-1	TRBJ2-7	TGTGCCAGCAGTGAAAGGGCTAGCCCTATTGGAGAGCAGTACTTC	CASSERASPIGEQYF
many	NA	TRBV5-1	TRBJ1-1	TGCGCCAGCAGAAAAACAGGTGAAGGCACTGAAGCTTTCTTT	CASRKTGEGTEAFF
once	NA	TRBV15	TRBJ1-1	TGTGCCACCAGCAGAGATCTGGCACCTAACACTGAAGCTTTCTTT	CATSRDLAPNTEAFF
NA	TRBD2	TRBV10-3	TRBJ2-2	TGTGCCATCAGCCGGGATGGGGCTAGCGGGAGAGGCACCGGGGAGCTGTTTTTT	CAISRDGASGRGTGELFF
NA	NA	TRBV4-1	TRBJ2-1	TGCGCCAGCAGCGGCCGGGACTCCAGCTCCTACAATGAGCAGTTCTTC	CASSGRDSSSYNEQFF
NA	TRBD2	TRBV5-4	TRBJ2-2	TGTGCCAGCAGCTTGAGGCCTAGCGGGGCGAACACCGGGGAGCTGTTTTTT	CASSLRPSGANTGELFF
NA	NA	TRBV28	TRBJ2-7	TGTGCCAGCAGTTTAGACGTAGCTCGCGGGGAGCAGTACTTC	CASSLDVARGEQYF
NA	TRBD2	TRBV11-2	TRBJ2-3	TGTGCCAGCAGCTTAGCATTAGCGGGGGGCCCAGATACGCAGTATTTT	CASSLALAGGPDTQYF
NA	NA	TRBV7-2	TRBJ1-5	TGTGCCAGCAGCTCATCGTCCGGTAGTCGAGATCAGCCCCAGCATTTT	CASSSSSGSRDQPQHF
NA	TRBD1	TRBV6-5	TRBJ1-1	TGTGCCAGCAGTTCCCGGGACAGGGGAAACACTGAAGCTTTCTTT	CASSSRDRGNTEAFF
NA	TRBD1	TRBV30	TRBJ1-2	TGTGCCTGGAGTGTTTATAGGGACAGCTATGGCTACACCTTC	CAWSVYRDSYGYTF
NA	TRBD1	TRBV2	TRBJ1-6	TGTGCCAGCAGTGGGACAGGGGATTCACCCCTCCACTTT	CASSGTGDSPLHF
NA	TRBD1	TRBV4-1	TRBJ2-3	TGCGCCAGCAGCCAAGTGCTCGGGACAGGGAGGACAGATACGCAGTATTTT	CASSQVLGTGRTDTQYF